One and the same sample provided the 18 T cell receptor beta chains below, sequenced in a study of CD8 T cells in ankylosing spondylitis. Their antigen targets remain unknown. General study points: Apparently characteristic of ankylosing spondylitis blood was a TCR beta motif (fewer than ten highly homologous variants).

In TCRdb, the 5' RACE reads were re-called with MiXCR into one record per CDR3 protein. Of more than 600,000 distinct CDR3 sequences listed, under 20% are singletons. Source material: blood, either unsorted or a sorted T cell fraction (not recorded which). The receptors shown here come from a male donor with ankylosing spondylitis.

Written as DNA, the CDR3 is TGCAGTGCCCCTGTCCCCAGGGGGCCCTCTGGAAACACCATATATTTT. As protein: CSAPVPRGPSGNTIYF. This chain links TRBV20-1 with TRBJ1-3; TRBD1 agrees at 8 bases. The CDR3 is 16 amino acids. CDR1 is DFQATT and CDR2 is SNEGSKA in the germline V gene (reference sequence). The trim removed 6 bases at V and 0 bases at J, leaving 10 bases unmatched.

This clonotype was picked up a small number of times. The CDR3 DNA reads as TGTGCCAGCTCACCCACAGGGGGCAGCGACACTGAAGCTTTCTTT. Translation gives CASSPTGGSDTEAFF. V is TRBV18 and J is TRBJ1-1; TRBD1 agrees at 9 bases. The germline V gene has CDR1 KGHSH and CDR2 LQKENI. The junction had 5 bases not matched to a gene; V was cut back by 3 bases and J by 3 bases. The CDR3 is 15 residues long.

There are a few counts of this clonotype. J is TRBJ2-7 and V is TRBV12-3 or TRBV12-4, with D possibly being TRBD1 (5 bases). V was clipped by 8 bases and J by 4 bases, with 15 bases between them. This CDR3 is 13 amino acids long. CDR3: CASGQGFVYEQYF. CDR3 coding DNA: TGTGCCAGCGGCCAGGGATTCGTGTACGAGCAGTACTTC.

This clonotype was found a few times. The chain links TRBV5-1 to TRBJ1-5; D call uncertain. From germline, CDR1 is SGHRS and CDR2 YFSETQ. The CDR3 covers 14 residues. The germline V and J ends were trimmed by 4 bases and 5 bases, with 13 bases remaining between them. CDR3 loop: CASSPRSGDQPQHF. The CDR3 DNA reads TGCGCCAGCAGCCCCCGGAGTGGGGATCAGCCCCAGCATTTT.

CDR3 region: CASSVPKAAGGGTDTQYF. CDR3 nucleotides: TGTGCCAGCAGCGTTCCAAAGGCAGCGGGAGGGGGAACAGATACGCAGTATTTT. The V and J genes are TRBV9 and TRBJ2-3, with 10 nucleotides matching TRBD2. There are 18 residues in the CDR3. Germline V lookup: CDR1 SGDLS, CDR2 YYNGEE. Trimming took 2 bases from V and 3 from J; bases not matched to a gene: 12.

This clonotype occurred a few times. This chain connects TRBV18 to TRBJ2-2, with D uncertain. V dropped 3 bases and J dropped 6 bases, with 14 bases sitting between them. Per germline, CDR1 KGHSH and CDR2 LQKENI. The CDR3 spans 15 residues. In DNA form, the CDR3 reads TGTGCCAGCTCACCTTTACCAGTACCGCCCGGGGAGCTGTTTTTT. Translating gives CASSPLPVPPGELFF. The full variable domain, in which reference TRBV18 and TRBJ2-2 provide the parts outside the CDR3, is NAGVMQNPRHLVRRRGQEARLRCSPMKGHSHVYWYRQLPEEGLKFMVYLQKENIIDESGMPKERFSAEFPKEGPSILRIQQVVRGDSAAYFCASSPLPVPPGELFFGEGSRLTVL.

This clonotype was found many times. The chain recombines TRBV20-1 with TRBJ1-1, with a weak D call TRBD1 (5 bases). V was clipped by 4 bases and J by 6 bases, with 18 bases between them. Germline CDR1 DFQATT, CDR2 SNEGSKA (reference sequence). The CDR3 sequence is 14 residues long. The CDR3 region has the DNA TGCAGTGCTATTAAAAGGGGCAGGGTCTCTGAAGCTTTCTTT. Its protein product is CSAIKRGRVSEAFF.

This clonotype was detected a few times. This chain links TRBV2 with TRBJ2-2; TRBD1 aligns across 7 bases. Germline V gene data show CDR1 as SNHLY and CDR2 as FYNNEI. J gave up 4 bases and V 6 bases, and 11 bases lay outside the gene matches. The CDR3 sequence is 16 residues long. CDR3 in amino acids: CASRLTQGSFTGELFF. CDR3 bases: TGTGCCAGCAGGCTCACACAGGGGAGTTTCACCGGGGAGCTGTTTTTT.

This clonotype was counted between two and nine times. The CDR3 is CASSHSTGLETQYF. In nucleotides, the CDR3 is TGTGCCAGCAGCCATTCCACAGGGCTAGAGACCCAGTACTTC. The chain recombines TRBV3-1 with TRBJ2-5, with TRBD1 as a possible D gene (6 bases). Germline CDR1 LGHDT, CDR2 YNNKEL (reference sequence). Trimming cost V 3 bases and J 4 bases, with 12 bases left between them. The CDR3 sequence is 14 residues long.

The chain joins TRBV2 to TRBJ2-7; 11 bases line up with TRBD2. The CDR3 is 14 residues long. Germline loops: CDR1 SNHLY, CDR2 FYNNEI. The J segment lost 2 bases and the V segment lost 7 bases, leaving 4 bases of the junction unmatched. This CDR3 is CASTQTSGAYEQYF. In DNA, the CDR3 is TGTGCCAGCACCCAGACTAGCGGGGCCTACGAGCAGTACTTC.

This clonotype was seen only a few times. This chain connects TRBV27 to TRBJ2-1; the match to TRBD2 covers 11 bases. The CDR3 consists of 16 residues. Germline trimming cut 5 bases from V and 4 bases from J; bases unmatched to any gene: 7. Germline V gene lookup returns CDR1 MNHEY and CDR2 SMNVEV (reference sequence). The CDR3 nucleotides are TGTGCCAGCAGTCTACCCGGGACTAGCGGATACAATGAGCAGTTCTTC. As protein: CASSLPGTSGYNEQFF.

This sequence joins TRBV5-5 and TRBJ1-5; possible D gene TRBD1, 5 bases. The germline V gene has CDR1 SGHKS and CDR2 YYEKEE (reference sequence). There are 17 residues in the CDR3. The V gene lost 4 bases and the J gene lost 5 bases, with 22 bases spanning the gap. The CDR3 sequence: CASSPGPLPRPDQPQHF. In nucleotides, the CDR3 is TGTGCCAGCAGCCCGGGACCCCTCCCACGTCCCGATCAGCCCCAGCATTTT. The complete variable domain, with remaining parts taken from reference TRBV5-5 and TRBJ1-5, reads DAGVTQSPTHLIKTRGQQVTLRCSPISGHKSVSWYQQVLGQGPQFIFQYYEKEERGRGNFPDRFSARQFPNYSSELNVNALLLGDSALYLCASSPGPLPRPDQPQHFGDGTRLSIL.

The chain uses TRBV21-1 and TRBJ2-3; the table calls TRBD2, which could not be checked here. TRBV21-1 is marked as a pseudogene. The CDR3 is 16 residues long. This CDR3 reads CASSPRLAEVTDTQYF. CDR3 in DNA: TGTGCCAGCAGCCCACGACTAGCGGAGGTCACAGATACGCAGTATTTT.

This clonotype was observed a few times. The chain employs TRBV10-3 and TRBJ1-2, with TRBD1 matching over 9 bases. The CDR3 runs to 17 residues. Trimming removed 6 bases from V and 2 bases from J; junction bases left unmatched: 13. The germline V gene has CDR1 ENHRY and CDR2 SYGVKD. Here the CDR3 DNA reads TGTGCCATCAGCCCATCGGCCTGGGGACAGGGAAACTATGGCTACACCTTC. Translated: CAISPSAWGQGNYGYTF.

V is TRBV13 and J is TRBJ2-5; D call uncertain. The CDR3 is made up of 13 amino acids. Germline assignment: CDR1 PRHDT and CDR2 FYEKMQ (reference sequence). Trimming took 6 bases from V and 5 from J, leaving 13 bases between them. The CDR3, as DNA: TGTGCCAGCAGTTTGTCGCTGGAGGAGACCCAGTACTTC. Translated, it gives CASSLSLEETQYF.

The rearrangement links TRBV7-9 to TRBJ1-1, with 8 bases matching TRBD1. The CDR3 contains 13 residues. With V trimmed by 5 bases and J by 5 bases, 4 bases remained unmatched. CDR1 is SEHNR and CDR2 is FQNEAQ in the germline V gene (reference sequence). Here the CDR3 DNA reads TGTGCCAGCAGCGACAGGGGAGAGACTGAAGCTTTCTTT. Its protein is CASSDRGETEAFF.

This clonotype was observed a handful of times. This sequence joins TRBV5-1 and TRBJ2-7; perhaps TRBD1 as D (6 bases). The CDR3 totals 17 residues. Germline V lookup: CDR1 SGHRS, CDR2 YFSETQ. Deletions cut 0 bases from V and 1 base from J, with 17 bases between. CDR3 sequence (DNA): TGCGCCAGCAGCTTGGTGGGACAATCCCGAGGGTCCTACGAGCAGTACTTC. This sequence encodes CASSLVGQSRGSYEQYF.

There are a few counts of this clonotype. The J gene is TRBJ2-7, the V gene TRBV4-3; TRBD1 agrees at 9 bases. V lost 0 bases, J lost 2 bases, and 8 bases stayed unmatched. The germline V gene encodes CDR1 LGHNA and CDR2 YSLEER. The length of the CDR3 is 17 residues. CDR3 in amino acids: CASSQDSPGQGPYEQYF. The DNA for the CDR3 is TGCGCCAGCAGCCAAGACTCCCCGGGACAGGGACCCTACGAGCAGTACTTC.